This entry concerns a single T cell receptor (beta chain). Its antigen is undetermined. Germline V gene sequence: CDR1 SEHNR, CDR2 FQNEAQ (reference sequence). Trimming removed 5 bases from V and 1 base from J; junction bases left unmatched: 4. CDR3 length: 15 amino acids. Primers for the PCR totalled 60 Vbeta and 13 Jbeta. Assay used: immunoSEQ multiplex PCR; TCRdb lists only in-frame clones, some missing. The sample has under 200,000 clones; around 68% are singletons. These data belong to a study of cytomegalovirus exposure and HLA in healthy donors. Study observations and caveats: Productive status was seen about 90% or about 30% of the time for most TCR beta V segments in an earlier analysis.

V is TRBV7-9 and J is TRBJ2-1, with TRBD1 matching over 8 bases. The sequence was obtained from a girl aged 10 to 17 in good health and CMV-seronegative. Specimen: PBMCs. CDR3 bases: TGTGCCAGCAGCCCCCGGGACAGGTCCTACAATGAGCAGTTCTTC. This gives the protein CASSPRDRSYNEQFF.